A selection of T cell receptor beta chains follows, all from one sample in a study of cytomegalovirus exposure and HLA in healthy donors. Repertoires were generated with immunoSEQ multiplex PCR, while TCRdb's copy carries only in-frame clones and drops some. The sample has approximately 100,000 clones; around three quarters are singletons. The specimen was PBMCs. The receptors stem from a woman aged 40-49 years in good health and CMV-seronegative. Each CDR3 is given with its conserved first and last residue. Fields, in order: D gene, J gene, clone size, V gene, CDR3 DNA, CDR3 protein. D genes are given only for firm matches. A clone size is listed for some rows: how often the clone was seen (once, few, many), or a class if it is expanded.

>TRBD2|TRBJ2-1|-|TRBV27
TGTGCCAGCAGTTTAAGAAGCGGGAGAAACAATGAGCAGTTCTTC
CASSLRSGRNNEQFF
>TRBD1|TRBJ1-1|few|TRBV5-1
TGCGCCAGCAGCACCGACACAGGGGGGGGCACTGAAGCTTTCTTT
CASSTDTGGGTEAFF
>TRBD1|TRBJ1-2|once|TRBV28
TGTGCCACCATGGACAGGGCCAGCTATGGCTACACCTTC
CATMDRASYGYTF
>TRBD1|TRBJ2-5|-|TRBV2
TGTGCCAGCACGTCCGAACAGGGGAGCGAGGAGACCCAGTACTTC
CASTSEQGSEETQYF
>-|TRBJ1-2|-|TRBV19
TGTGCCAGTAGTATAGATGACGGGGTACAGGGTAATGATGGCTACACCTTC
CASSIDDGVQGNDGYTF
>TRBD1|TRBJ1-5|-|TRBV19
TGTGCCAGTAGTACGGACCAGGGGGCGAGTCGGCCCCAGCATTTT
CASSTDQGASRPQHF
>-|TRBJ2-5|-|TRBV5-4
TGTGCCAGCAGTTCGTCAAGGGGTCTACACGGGGAGACCCAGTACTTC
CASSSSRGLHGETQYF
>TRBD1|TRBJ2-6|-|TRBV11-3
TGTGCCAGCAGCCCCGGACAGGCCCGCTCTGGGGCCAACGTCCTGACTTTC
CASSPGQARSGANVLTF
>-|TRBJ1-5|-|TRBV10-3
TGTGCCATCAGTGAGTCCCCAGGGAATCAGCCCCAGCATTTT
CAISESPGNQPQHF
>TRBD2|TRBJ2-3|-|TRBV7-2
TGTGCCAGCAGCTTAGCAGCGGGGGGCACAGATACGCAGTATTTT
CASSLAAGGTDTQYF
>-|TRBJ2-7|-|TRBV10-3
TGTGCCATCAGTGTCGGGCAGGGTACCTACGAGCAGTACTTC
CAISVGQGTYEQYF
>TRBD1|TRBJ1-2|-|TRBV6-5
TGTGCCAGCAGTCGGGGACAGATTCACAACTATGGCTACACCTTC
CASSRGQIHNYGYTF
>-|TRBJ2-3|-|TRBV6-1
TGTGCCAGCAGTGAAGCAGGGGCGCTTAGCACAGATACGCAGTATTTT
CASSEAGALSTDTQYF
>TRBD1|TRBJ1-5|-|TRBV5-6
TGTGCCAGCAAAAAGAACACGGGACAGCATAATCAGCCCCAGCATTTT
CASKKNTGQHNQPQHF
>-|TRBJ1-5|-|TRBV27
TGTGCCAGCAGTTTACGGGGGGTCAATAGCAATCAGCCCCAGCATTTT
CASSLRGVNSNQPQHF
>TRBD2|TRBJ2-5|-|TRBV7-9
TGTGCCAGCAGCTTTTCCCGGGGGCTAGCGGGAGCAGAGACCCAGTACTTC
CASSFSRGLAGAETQYF
>TRBD2|TRBJ2-1|-|TRBV23-1
TGCGCCAGCAGTCAATCGAAGGGGAGCGGGGAAGCCTCCTACAATGAGCAGTTCTTC
CASSQSKGSGEASYNEQFF
>-|TRBJ2-2|-|TRBV5-1
TGCGCCAGCACCCTGAGCAGGGAACCCGGGGAGCTGTTTTTT
CASTLSREPGELFF
>-|TRBJ1-4|-|TRBV28
TGTGCCAGCAGTTTCTTGGAGGGAGGGGGTGAAAAACTGTTTTTT
CASSFLEGGGEKLFF
>-|TRBJ2-7|-|TRBV6-6
TGTGCCAGCAGCACTACGACAGGACCTCCTGCGCAGTACTTC
CASSTTTGPPAQYF
>-|TRBJ1-2|-|TRBV30
TGTGCCTGGCACCTAAACTATGGCTACACCTTC
CAWHLNYGYTF
>TRBD1|TRBJ2-1|-|TRBV2
TGTGCCAGCGGAACGCAAGGGGGCTATAGGAATGAGCAGTTCTTC
CASGTQGGYRNEQFF
>-|TRBJ1-2|-|TRBV5-1
TGCGCCAGCAGCTTGGAGCCGCAGGGAATGTCGACTAACTATGGCTACACCTTC
CASSLEPQGMSTNYGYTF
>TRBD2|TRBJ2-7|-|TRBV27
TGTGCCAGCAGTCCGGGGACTAGCGTCTACGAGCAGTACTTC
CASSPGTSVYEQYF
>TRBD1|TRBJ2-2|-|TRBV4-1
TGCGCCAGCAGCCAAGGGGTCGGGGACAGGGGGACCGGGGAGCTGTTTTTT
CASSQGVGDRGTGELFF
>TRBD1|TRBJ2-7|-|TRBV5-1
TGCGCCAGCGGCGACCACGGATCGGGACAGCCGAAGAAGTACTTC
CASGDHGSGQPKKYF
>-|TRBJ1-2|-|TRBV6-5
TGTGCCAGCAGACCTCAGGGTTGGTATGGCTACACCTTC
CASRPQGWYGYTF
>TRBD1|TRBJ2-7|-|TRBV7-2
TGTGCCAGCAGCCTGGACAGGGCCTACGAGCAGTACTTC
CASSLDRAYEQYF
>-|TRBJ2-5|-|TRBV30
TGTGCCTGGAGTGTCGCGGAGACCCAGTACTTC
CAWSVAETQYF
>-|TRBJ1-1|-|TRBV9
TGTGCCAGCAGCCCCGCGGAGGGGATGAACACTGAAGCTTTCTTT
CASSPAEGMNTEAFF
>TRBD2|TRBJ2-1|-|TRBV2
TGTGCCAGCCGGGGGACTAGCGGGAGTGGTGAGCAGTTCTTC
CASRGTSGSGEQFF
>TRBD2|TRBJ2-3|-|TRBV4-2
TGTGCCAGCAGCCAAGATGGAGCGGGAGGGTCAGATACGCAGTATTTT
CASSQDGAGGSDTQYF
>-|TRBJ1-1|once|TRBV19
TGTGCCAGTAGTAGGCGGACTTCCTCCATGAACACTGAAGCTTTCTTT
CASSRRTSSMNTEAFF
>-|TRBJ1-1|-|TRBV10-3
TGTGCCATCAGTGAGTATGGGGCACCCCAGAACACTGAAGCTTTCTTT
CAISEYGAPQNTEAFF
>-|TRBJ1-2|-|TRBV6-1
TGTGCCAGCGGCGGGGGGGGGTTAGAGAGCTATGGCTACACCTTC
CASGGGGLESYGYTF
>-|TRBJ2-7|-|TRBV6-1
TGTGCCAGCAGTGTACCAGGGATCCACGAGCAGTACTTC
CASSVPGIHEQYF
>-|TRBJ1-1|-|TRBV9
TGTGCCAGCAGCGTAGAGTCAGTGAACACTGAAGCTTTCTTT
CASSVESVNTEAFF
>-|TRBJ2-7|-|TRBV28
TGTGCCAGCAGTTTAGGCGGCAGAGCCTACGAGCAGTACTTC
CASSLGGRAYEQYF
>TRBD1|TRBJ1-4|-|TRBV28
TGTGCCAGCGGAGGGACAGGCTCGCGGCGTAATGAAAAACTGTTTTTT
CASGGTGSRRNEKLFF
>-|TRBJ1-1|few|TRBV4-3
TGCGCCAGCAGCCTAAATCCCCGGGGGAACACTGAAGCTTTCTTT
CASSLNPRGNTEAFF
>-|TRBJ2-4|-|TRBV25-1
TGTGCCAGCAGTGGGGGGGACCGCTTAAGCATTCAGTACTTC
CASSGGDRLSIQYF
>-|TRBJ1-1|-|TRBV29-1
TGCAGCGTTGACGTCAACTGGAACACTGAAGCTTTCTTT
CSVDVNWNTEAFF
>-|TRBJ2-2|-|TRBV5-4
TGTGCCAGCAGCTTGATGGGGGGGAACACCGGGGAGCTGTTTTTT
CASSLMGGNTGELFF
>TRBD2|TRBJ2-7|-|TRBV2
TGTGCCAGCAGTAGCGGGACTAGCGGGAGATACGAGCAGTACTTC
CASSSGTSGRYEQYF
>TRBD2|TRBJ2-1|-|TRBV7-2
TGTGCCAGCAGCTTAGTAAGCGGGGAAAACAATGAGCAGTTCTTC
CASSLVSGENNEQFF
>-|TRBJ1-1|few|TRBV5-4
TGTGCCAGCAGTCTTGTGGGCCGGTCGAACACTGAAGCTTTCTTT
CASSLVGRSNTEAFF
>TRBD1|TRBJ1-2|once|TRBV28
TGTGCCAGCATGGACAGGGCTAACTATGGCTACACCTTC
CASMDRANYGYTF
>TRBD1|TRBJ1-1|few|TRBV6-6
TGTGCCAGCAGTTACGAGACAGGGAAGAACACTGAAGCTTTCTTT
CASSYETGKNTEAFF
>-|TRBJ2-7|-|TRBV7-9
TGTGCCAGCAGCTTAGCGGGCGGGCCCCTCGAGCAGTACTTC
CASSLAGGPLEQYF
>TRBD1|TRBJ1-5|once|TRBV5-6
TGTGCCAGCAGCTTAAGGACAGGGGGCATCTTTAGCAATCAGCCCCAGCATTTT
CASSLRTGGIFSNQPQHF
>-|TRBJ2-2|few|TRBV27
TGTGCCAGCAGTTCAAGGAAAGGCTCGGGATCCCCCGGGGAGCTGTTTTTT
CASSSRKGSGSPGELFF
>-|TRBJ2-5|-|TRBV6-4
TGTGCCAGCAGTGAATATGCGGACAGCGTCTGGCAAGAGACCCAGTACTTC
CASSEYADSVWQETQYF
>-|TRBJ1-3|-|TRBV6-5
TGTGCCAGCAGTACGACTGTCTACTCTGGAAACACCATATATTTT
CASSTTVYSGNTIYF
>-|TRBJ1-3|-|TRBV7-2
TGTGCCAGCAGCTTACTGAGCTCTGGAAACACCATATATTTT
CASSLLSSGNTIYF
>TRBD1|TRBJ1-1|-|TRBV5-1
TGCGCCAGCAGCCCTAGACAGGGGAGGAACACTGAAGCTTTCTTT
CASSPRQGRNTEAFF